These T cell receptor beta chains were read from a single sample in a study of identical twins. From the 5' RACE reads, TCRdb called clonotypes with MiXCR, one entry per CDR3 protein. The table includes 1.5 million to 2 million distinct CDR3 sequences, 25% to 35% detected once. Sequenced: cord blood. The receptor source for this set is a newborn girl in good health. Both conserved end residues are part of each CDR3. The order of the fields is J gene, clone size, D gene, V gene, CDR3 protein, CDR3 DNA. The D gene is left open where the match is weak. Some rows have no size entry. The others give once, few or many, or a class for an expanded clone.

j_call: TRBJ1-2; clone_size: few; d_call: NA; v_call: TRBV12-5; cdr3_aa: CASGRDIERGYTF; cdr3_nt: TGTGCTAGTGGCCGGGACATTGAGAGGGGCTACACCTTC
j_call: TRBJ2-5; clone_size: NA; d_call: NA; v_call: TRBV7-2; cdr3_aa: CASSSVPQTQYF; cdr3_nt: TGTGCCAGCAGCTCAGTTCCCCAGACCCAGTACTTC
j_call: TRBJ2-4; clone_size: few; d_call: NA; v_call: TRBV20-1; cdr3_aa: CSARAGVAQYF; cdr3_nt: TGCAGTGCTAGAGCAGGGGTTGCGCAGTACTTC
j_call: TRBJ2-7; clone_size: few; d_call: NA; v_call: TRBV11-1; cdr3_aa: CASSLEQIYEQYF; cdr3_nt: TGTGCCAGCAGCTTAGAACAGATCTACGAGCAGTACTTC
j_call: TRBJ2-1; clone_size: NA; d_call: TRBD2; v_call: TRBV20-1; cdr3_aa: CSAARLAGGNEQFF; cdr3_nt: TGCAGTGCTGCCCGACTAGCGGGAGGCAATGAGCAGTTCTTC
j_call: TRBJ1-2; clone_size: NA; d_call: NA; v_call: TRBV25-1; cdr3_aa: CASRAGVYGYTF; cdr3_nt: TGTGCCAGCAGGGCAGGGGTTTATGGCTACACCTTC
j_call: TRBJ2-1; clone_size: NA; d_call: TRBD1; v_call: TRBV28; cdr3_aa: CAADRGGYNEQFF; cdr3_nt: TGTGCCGCAGACAGGGGGGGCTACAATGAGCAGTTCTTC
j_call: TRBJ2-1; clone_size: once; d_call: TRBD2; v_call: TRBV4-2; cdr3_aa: CASSRNSGTSAGNEQFF; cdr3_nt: TGTGCCAGCAGCCGCAACTCCGGGACTAGCGCCGGCAATGAGCAGTTCTTC
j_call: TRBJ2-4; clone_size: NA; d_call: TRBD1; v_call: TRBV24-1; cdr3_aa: CATSDLDRGQETQSF; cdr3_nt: TGTGCCACCAGTGATTTGGACAGGGGGCAAGAGACCCAGTCCTTC
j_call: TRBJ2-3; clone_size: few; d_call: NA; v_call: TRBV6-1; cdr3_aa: CASSEEGGPTDTQYF; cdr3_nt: TGTGCCAGCAGTGAAGAGGGAGGACCCACAGATACGCAGTATTTT
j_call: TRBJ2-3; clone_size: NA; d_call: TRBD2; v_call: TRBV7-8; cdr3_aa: CASSLSPFPEGLAGGFSTDTQYF; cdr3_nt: TGTGCCAGCAGCCTTTCTCCCTTCCCAGAGGGACTAGCGGGGGGCTTTAGCACAGATACGCAGTATTTT
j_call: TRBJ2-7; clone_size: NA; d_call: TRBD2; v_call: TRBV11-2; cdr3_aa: CASSWGTIYEQYF; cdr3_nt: TGTGCCAGCAGCTGGGGGACTATCTACGAGCAGTACTTC
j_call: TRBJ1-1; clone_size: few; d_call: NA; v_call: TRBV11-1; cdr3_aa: CASSLEGTSTEAFF; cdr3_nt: TGTGCCAGCAGCTTAGAGGGCACTAGCACTGAAGCTTTCTTT
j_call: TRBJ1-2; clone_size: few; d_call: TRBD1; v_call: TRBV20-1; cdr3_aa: CSARGQASNYGYTF; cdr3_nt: TGCAGTGCTAGGGGACAGGCCTCTAACTATGGCTACACCTTC
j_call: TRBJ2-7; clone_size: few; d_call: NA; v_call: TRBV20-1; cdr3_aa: CSAREQGGTYEQYF; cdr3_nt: TGCAGTGCTAGAGAACAGGGTGGAACCTACGAGCAGTACTTC
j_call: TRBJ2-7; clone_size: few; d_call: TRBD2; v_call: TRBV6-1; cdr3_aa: CASSSQISHGRHTYEQYF; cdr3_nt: TGTGCCAGCAGTAGCCAGATAAGTCACGGGAGGCATACCTACGAGCAGTACTTC
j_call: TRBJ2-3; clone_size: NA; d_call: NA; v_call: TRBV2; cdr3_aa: CASSWAGISWSTDTQYF; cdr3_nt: TGTGCCAGCAGTTGGGCGGGCATTTCCTGGAGCACAGATACGCAGTATTTT
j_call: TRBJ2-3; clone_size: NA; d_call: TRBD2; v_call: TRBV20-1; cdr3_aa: CSASSGGAEDTQYF; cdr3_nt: TGCAGTGCTAGTAGCGGGGGGGCCGAAGATACGCAGTATTTT
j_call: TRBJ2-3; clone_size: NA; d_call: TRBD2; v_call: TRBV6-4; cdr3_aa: CASSRELAGPDTQYF; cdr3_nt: TGTGCCAGCAGCCGGGAGCTAGCGGGGCCAGATACGCAGTATTTT
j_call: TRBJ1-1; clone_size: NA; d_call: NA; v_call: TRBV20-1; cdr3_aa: CSPLGHMNTEAFF; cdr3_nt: TGCAGTCCATTAGGACATATGAACACTGAAGCTTTCTTT
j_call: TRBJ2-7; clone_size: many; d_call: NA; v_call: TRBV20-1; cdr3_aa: CSARQPYEQYF; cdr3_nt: TGCAGTGCGAGACAGCCTTACGAGCAGTACTTC
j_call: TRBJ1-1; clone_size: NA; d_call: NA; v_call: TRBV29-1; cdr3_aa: CSVAGGPNTEAFF; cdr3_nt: TGCAGCGTTGCGGGGGGCCCGAACACTGAAGCTTTCTTT
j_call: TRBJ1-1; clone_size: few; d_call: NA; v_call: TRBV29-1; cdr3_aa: CSVEEPGNTEAFF; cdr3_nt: TGCAGCGTTGAAGAGCCAGGGAACACTGAAGCTTTCTTT
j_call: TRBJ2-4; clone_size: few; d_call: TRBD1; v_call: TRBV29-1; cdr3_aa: CSVSGTGSLEQYF; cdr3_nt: TGCAGCGTGTCCGGGACAGGGTCTTTAGAGCAGTACTTC
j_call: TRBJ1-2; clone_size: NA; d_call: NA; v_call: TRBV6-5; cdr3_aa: CASSHSPVFGRPYMYGYTF; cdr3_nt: TGTGCCAGCAGTCACTCCCCTGTTTTTGGCAGGCCTTATATGTATGGCTACACCTTC
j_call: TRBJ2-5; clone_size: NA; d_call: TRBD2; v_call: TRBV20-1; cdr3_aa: CSSSPGLVLETQYF; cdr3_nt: TGCAGTTCCAGCCCGGGACTAGTTTTAGAGACCCAGTACTTC
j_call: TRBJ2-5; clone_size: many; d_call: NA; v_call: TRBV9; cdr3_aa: CASSVEGAGQETQYF; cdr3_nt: TGTGCCAGCAGCGTAGAAGGAGCGGGCCAAGAGACCCAGTACTTC
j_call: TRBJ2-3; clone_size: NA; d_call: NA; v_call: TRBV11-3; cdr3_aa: CASSFGLSTADTQYF; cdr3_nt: TGTGCCAGCAGCTTCGGGCTTTCAACTGCAGATACGCAGTATTTT
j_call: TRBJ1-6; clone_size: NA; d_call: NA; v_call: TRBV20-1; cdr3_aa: CSARVGPPHF; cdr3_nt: TGCAGTGCTAGAGTTGGACCCCCCCACTTT
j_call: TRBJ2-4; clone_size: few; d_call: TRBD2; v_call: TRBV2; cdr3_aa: CASSEIGSGGSGGSRYIQYF; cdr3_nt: TGTGCCAGCAGTGAAATTGGATCGGGAGGCAGCGGCGGGAGTAGGTACATTCAGTACTTC
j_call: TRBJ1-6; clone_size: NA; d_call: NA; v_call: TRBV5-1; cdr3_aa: CASSLWGANSPLHF; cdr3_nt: TGCGCCAGCAGCTTGTGGGGGGCTAATTCACCCCTCCACTTT
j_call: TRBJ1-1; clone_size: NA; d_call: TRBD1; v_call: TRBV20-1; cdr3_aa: CSAPDRGRTEAFF; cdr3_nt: TGCAGTGCACCGGACAGGGGGAGGACTGAAGCTTTCTTT
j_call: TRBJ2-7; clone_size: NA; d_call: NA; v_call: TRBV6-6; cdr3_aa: CASSYQKQGYEQYF; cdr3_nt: TGTGCCAGCAGTTACCAAAAACAGGGCTACGAGCAGTACTTC
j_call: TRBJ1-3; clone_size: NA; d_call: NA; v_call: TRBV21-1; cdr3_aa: CASSKGQKTSGNTIYF; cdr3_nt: TGTGCCAGCAGCAAGGGACAGAAGACTTCTGGAAACACCATATATTTT
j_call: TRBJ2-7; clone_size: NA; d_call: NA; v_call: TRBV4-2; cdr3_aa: CASSQGRLEQYF; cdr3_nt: TGTGCCAGCAGCCAGGGGCGACTCGAGCAGTACTTC
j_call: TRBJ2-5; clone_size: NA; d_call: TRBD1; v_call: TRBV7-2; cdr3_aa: CASSLNGQELYNEQYF; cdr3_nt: TGTGCCAGCAGCCTAAATGGACAGGAACTCTACAATGAGCAGTACTTC
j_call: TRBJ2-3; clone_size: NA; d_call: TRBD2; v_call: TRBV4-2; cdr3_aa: CASSPIRGLAGGPSTDTQYF; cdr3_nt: TGTGCCAGCAGCCCCATACGGGGACTAGCGGGGGGGCCTAGCACAGATACGCAGTATTTT
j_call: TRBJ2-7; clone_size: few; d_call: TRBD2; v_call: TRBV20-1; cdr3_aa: CSARAGLTYEQYF; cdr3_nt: TGCAGTGCTAGGGCGGGACTAACCTACGAGCAGTACTTC
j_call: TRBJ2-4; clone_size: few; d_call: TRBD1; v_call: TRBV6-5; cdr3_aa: CASSWTGAIAKNIQYF; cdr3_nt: TGTGCCAGCAGTTGGACAGGGGCGATTGCCAAAAACATTCAGTACTTC
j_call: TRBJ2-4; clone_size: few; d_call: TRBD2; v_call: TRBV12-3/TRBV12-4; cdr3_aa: CAGSPRLAGVCEQYF; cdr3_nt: TGTGCCGGCAGTCCCCGACTAGCGGGAGTGTGTGAGCAGTATTTC
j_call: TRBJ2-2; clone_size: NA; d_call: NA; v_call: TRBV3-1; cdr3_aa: CASSQAWGDTGELFF; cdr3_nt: TGTGCCAGCAGCCAAGCGTGGGGGGACACCGGGGAGCTGTTTTTT
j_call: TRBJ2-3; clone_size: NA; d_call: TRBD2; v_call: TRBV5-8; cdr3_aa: CASSWLAGEGTQYF; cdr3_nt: TGTGCCAGCAGCTGGCTAGCGGGAGAGGGTACGCAGTATTTT
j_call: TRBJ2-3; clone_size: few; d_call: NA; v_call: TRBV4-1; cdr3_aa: CASSQHSLGTDTQYF; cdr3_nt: TGCGCCAGCAGCCAACACTCTCTCGGCACAGATACGCAGTATTTT
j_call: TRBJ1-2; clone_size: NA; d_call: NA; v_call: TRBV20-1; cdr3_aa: CSAHKWGFGYGYTF; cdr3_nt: TGCAGTGCCCATAAGTGGGGTTTCGGCTATGGCTACACCTTC
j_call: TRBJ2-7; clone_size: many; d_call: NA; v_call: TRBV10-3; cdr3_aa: CAISESERGASSYEQYF; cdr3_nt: TGTGCCATCAGTGAGTCTGAACGGGGGGCGAGCTCCTACGAGCAGTACTTC
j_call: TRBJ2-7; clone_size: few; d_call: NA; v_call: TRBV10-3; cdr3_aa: CAISEKIFGHSYEQYF; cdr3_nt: TGTGCCATCAGTGAGAAAATTTTTGGACACTCCTACGAGCAGTACTTC
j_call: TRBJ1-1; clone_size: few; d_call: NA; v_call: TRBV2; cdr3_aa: CASSEGQRAAEAFF; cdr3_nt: TGTGCCAGCAGTGAAGGGCAGCGGGCCGCTGAAGCTTTCTTT
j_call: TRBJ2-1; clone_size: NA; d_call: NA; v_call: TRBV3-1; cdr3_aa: CASSPGERPQETQFF; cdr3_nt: TGTGCCAGCAGCCCAGGGGAGCGGCCCCAAGAGACCCAGTTCTTC
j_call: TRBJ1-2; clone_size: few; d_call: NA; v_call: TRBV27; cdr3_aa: CASSLSSGTPYGYTF; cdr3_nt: TGTGCCAGCAGTTTATCATCCGGGACACCCTATGGCTACACCTTC
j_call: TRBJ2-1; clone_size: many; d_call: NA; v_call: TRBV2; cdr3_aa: CASRTSSYNEQFF; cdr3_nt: TGTGCCAGCAGGACTAGCTCCTACAATGAGCAGTTCTTC
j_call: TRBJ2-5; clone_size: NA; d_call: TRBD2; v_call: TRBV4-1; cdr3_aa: CASSPGLATGETQYF; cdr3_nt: TGCGCCAGCAGCCCGGGACTAGCGACAGGAGAGACCCAGTACTTC
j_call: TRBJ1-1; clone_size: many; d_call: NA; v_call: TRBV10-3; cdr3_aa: CAIRQGTEAFF; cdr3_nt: TGTGCCATCAGACAGGGCACTGAAGCTTTCTTT